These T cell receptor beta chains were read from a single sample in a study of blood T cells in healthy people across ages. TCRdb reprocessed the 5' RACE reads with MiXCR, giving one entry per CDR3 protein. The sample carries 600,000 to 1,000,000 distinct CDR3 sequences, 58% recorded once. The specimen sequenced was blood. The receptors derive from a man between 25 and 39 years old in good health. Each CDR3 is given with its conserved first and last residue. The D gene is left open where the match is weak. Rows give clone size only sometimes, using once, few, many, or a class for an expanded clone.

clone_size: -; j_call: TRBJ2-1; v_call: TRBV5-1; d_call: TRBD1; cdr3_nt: TGCGCCAGCAGCTTCGCCTATTCGACAGGGGGTGGCTACAATGAGCAGTTCTTC; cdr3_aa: CASSFAYSTGGGYNEQFF
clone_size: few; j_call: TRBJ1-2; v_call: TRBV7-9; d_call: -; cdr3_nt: TGTGCCAGCAGCTTAGAACAGGGAGGCTACACCTTC; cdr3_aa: CASSLEQGGYTF
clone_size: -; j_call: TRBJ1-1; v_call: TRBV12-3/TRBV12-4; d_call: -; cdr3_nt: TGTGCCAGCAGTTTATCCCGAGTGCGCGAAGCTTTCTTT; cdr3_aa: CASSLSRVREAFF
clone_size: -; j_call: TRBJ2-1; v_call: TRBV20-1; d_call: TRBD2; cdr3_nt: TGCAGTGCTAGGGGAGGGACTAGCGGGTACAATGAGCAGTTCTTC; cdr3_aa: CSARGGTSGYNEQFF
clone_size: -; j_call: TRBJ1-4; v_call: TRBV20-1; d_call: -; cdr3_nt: TGCAGTGCTCCGATACAGAGTGCAACTAATGAAAAACTGTTTTTT; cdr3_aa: CSAPIQSATNEKLFF
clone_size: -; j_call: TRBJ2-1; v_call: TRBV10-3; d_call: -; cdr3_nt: TGTGCCATCAGTGAGTACGAGCGGACGAATGAGCAGTTCTTC; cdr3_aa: CAISEYERTNEQFF
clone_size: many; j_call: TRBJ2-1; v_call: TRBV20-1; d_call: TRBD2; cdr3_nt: TGCAGTGGGGAGCGGGAGAGGATTCTTCGCAATGAGCAGTTCTTC; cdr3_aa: CSGERERILRNEQFF
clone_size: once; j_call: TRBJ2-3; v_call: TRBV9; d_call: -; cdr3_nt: TGTGCCAGCAGCGTAGTAGGCAGTTTGTACACAGATACGCAGTATTTT; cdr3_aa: CASSVVGSLYTDTQYF
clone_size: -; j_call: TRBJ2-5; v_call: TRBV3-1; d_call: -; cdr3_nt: TGTGCCAGCAGCCAAATGCCCGGAGAGACCCAGTACTTC; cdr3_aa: CASSQMPGETQYF
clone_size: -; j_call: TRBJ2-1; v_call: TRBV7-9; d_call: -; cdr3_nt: TGTGCCAGCAGCCCGACAGCCTCCTACAATGAGCAGTTCTTC; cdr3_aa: CASSPTASYNEQFF
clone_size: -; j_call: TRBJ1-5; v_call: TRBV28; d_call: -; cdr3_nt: TGTGCCAGCAGTTTAACCTCGAGGCAGCCCCAGCATTTT; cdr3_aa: CASSLTSRQPQHF
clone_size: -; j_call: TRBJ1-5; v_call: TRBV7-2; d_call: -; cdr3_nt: TGTGCCAGCAGCCCTAACCAGGGTAGCAATCAGCCCCAGCATTTT; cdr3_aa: CASSPNQGSNQPQHF
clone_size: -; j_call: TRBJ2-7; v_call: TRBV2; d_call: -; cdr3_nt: TGTGCCAGCATGGCAAACTACGAGCAGTACTTC; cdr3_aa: CASMANYEQYF
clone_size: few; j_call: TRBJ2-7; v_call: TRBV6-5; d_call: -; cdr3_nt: TGTGCCAGCAGTTACTCGTACAGGGCCTACGAGCAGTACTTC; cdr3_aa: CASSYSYRAYEQYF
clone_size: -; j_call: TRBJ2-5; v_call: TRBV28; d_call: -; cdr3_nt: TGTGCCAGCACCCCCACAGGGGAGGGAGGAGAGACCCAGTACTTC; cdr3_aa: CASTPTGEGGETQYF
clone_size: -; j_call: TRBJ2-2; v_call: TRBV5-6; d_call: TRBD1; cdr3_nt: TGTGCCAGCAGCAACTCCGGACAGGGGGTTCGGGAGCTGTTTTTT; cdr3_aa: CASSNSGQGVRELFF
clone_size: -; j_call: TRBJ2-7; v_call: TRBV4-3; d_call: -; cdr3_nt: TGCGCCAGCAGCCAAGTGGCAGGGAACAACGAGCAGTACTTC; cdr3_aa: CASSQVAGNNEQYF
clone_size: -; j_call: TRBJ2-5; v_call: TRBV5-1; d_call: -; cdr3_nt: TGCGCCACCCGAACAGGGCTGATAGAAGAGACCCAGTACTTC; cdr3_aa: CATRTGLIEETQYF
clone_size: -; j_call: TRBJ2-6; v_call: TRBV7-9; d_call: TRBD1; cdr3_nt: TGTGCCAGCAGCTCCGACAGGGGCCGAGGGACTGGGGCCAACGTCCTGACTTTC; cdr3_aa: CASSSDRGRGTGANVLTF
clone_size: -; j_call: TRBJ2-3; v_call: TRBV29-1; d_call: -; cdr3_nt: TGCAGCGTTGAAGAAATGAGTTCGTCGTCCACAGATACGCAGTATTTT; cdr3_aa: CSVEEMSSSSTDTQYF